This paragraph covers one T cell receptor (beta chain) sequence. Its antigen specificity is not known. One base away there is no much larger clone; base qualities are not given. These data originate in a study of T cell repertoires in cytomegalovirus infection (dated by TCRdb to between 2019 and 2020). Some background on the complete study: Because public TCR beta signatures pointed to carriage of CMV infection together with the matching HLA type, the HLA type of each donor mattered for the analysis. Results and caveats for the whole study, not just this receptor: In the ex vivo response, HLA-C-restricted CMV-specific TCR beta clonotypes were dominant, and in two of eight donors the single most frequent clonotype came from this HLA-C-restricted group. Carriers of CMV infection plus the relevant HLA type were discriminated by the cumulative frequency of public TCR beta family members in the study cohort and in an independent roughly 340-donor cohort.

According to the germline V gene, CDR1 reads MNHEY and CDR2 reads SVGAGI. From the cysteine up to the phenylalanine, the CDR3 has a length of 14 residues. Left in the record is the CDR3 DNA by itself, 42 bases read in frame from the first base. V is cut by 3 bases and J by 6 bases, and the space between the germline ends is 15 bases. This sample was sequenced with an Illumina HiSeq 1500. TCRdb took the public reads, trimmed them with fastp at Q25, ran MiXCR for clone calling and kept in-frame beta chains. Here each entry gathers all rows of one CDR3 protein and keeps the most common genes and DNA. The sample yields nearly 650,000 distinct CDR3 sequences; about 24% were counted once. 8% of the sample comes from the top ten.

The source is a human donor in good health (CMV status not recorded). Some clones in this sample may be carry-over from other donors' samples. The sample consisted of CD8+ T cells from PBMCs. The V and J genes are TRBV6-5 and TRBJ2-7; the D region possibly corresponds to TRBD2 (6 bases align). Here the CDR3 is given as CASSYGGYGVEQYF. The sequenced DNA: TGTGCCAGCAGTTATGGAGGGTATGGGGTCGAGCAGTACTTC.